This T cell receptor (beta chain) was found in a study of shared clonotypes between healthy human individuals. The repertoire was sequenced with immunoSEQ multiplex PCR; TCRdb's copy has only in-frame clones and lacks some. The sample has around 2.1 million clones, about 92% seen once. Selected positively for CCR7 and CD45RO-negative, naive CD8 cells excluded terminally differentiated effector memory CD45RA+ cells. Concerning this clone: The antigen is not known.

Study-wide results and caveats: Clonotype sharing among donors was thought likely to change with sequencing depth.

Germline CDR1 is SQVTM and CDR2 is ANQGSEA. The CDR3 runs to 14 residues. V lost 3 bases and J 4 bases, leaving 13 bases between the germline ends. Sequenced sample: naive CD8+ T cells from PBMCs. The sequence was obtained from a young man in good health. Some clones in this sample may be carry-over from other donors' samples. The chain combines TRBV29-1 with TRBJ2-1; D remains ambiguous. Here the CDR3 reads CSVESPRIYNEQFF. As DNA, the CDR3 is TGCAGCGTTGAGTCCCCCCGAATATACAATGAGCAGTTCTTC.